The 28 T cell receptor beta chains below all came from one sample that was sequenced in a study of blood T cell repertoires in COVID-19. TCRdb keeps only in-frame clones here, not all; method: immunoSEQ multiplex PCR. The sample consists of 12,000 or so clones, approximately 80% of them appearing once. What was sequenced was peripheral blood. These receptors originate from an elderly man with acute or convalescent COVID-19.

The chain recombines TRBV7-3 with TRBJ2-3; tentative D call: TRBD1 (6 bases). This CDR3 spans 13 amino acids. Germline CDR1 reads SGHTA; CDR2 reads FQGTGA. Trimming took off 3 bases at V and 4 bases at J, with 8 bases between the two ends. The CDR3, as DNA: TGTGCCAGCAGCTTGAACAGGGCAGATACGCAGTATTTT. This codes for CASSLNRADTQYF. The full variable domain, in which reference TRBV7-3 and TRBJ2-3 provide the parts outside the CDR3, is GAGVSQTPSNKVTEKGKYVELRCDPISGHTALYWYRQSLGQGPEFLIYFQGTGAADDSGLPNDRFFAVRPEGSVSTLKIQRTERGDSAVYLCASSLNRADTQYFGPGTRLTVL.

The chain carries TRBV19 and TRBJ1-1, with 7 bases aligning to TRBD1. Trimming at V came to 6 bases and at J to 3 bases, leaving 7 bases not matched to a gene. The CDR3 totals 14 residues. Looked up from germline, CDR1 is LNHDA and CDR2 is SQIVND (reference sequence). Here the CDR3 DNA reads TGTGCCAGTAGCTCCGGGACAGAGGACACTGAAGCTTTCTTT. It codes for CASSSGTEDTEAFF.

The V and J genes are TRBV30 and TRBJ1-2; D perhaps matches TRBD1 (5 bases). The length of the CDR3 is 13 residues. CDR1 and CDR2 (germline): GTSNPN, SVGIG (reference sequence). V was clipped by 0 bases and J by 4 bases, with 9 bases between them. CDR3 bases: TGTGCCTGGAGTGTTGCGGGGCTCTATGGCTACACCTTC. Encoded protein: CAWSVAGLYGYTF. The complete variable domain, with remaining parts taken from reference TRBV30 and TRBJ1-2, reads SQTIHQWPATLVQPVGSPLSLECTVEGTSNPNLYWYRQAAGRGLQLLFYSVGIGQISSEVPQNLSASRPQDRQFILSSKKLLLSDSGFYLCAWSVAGLYGYTFGSGTRLTVV.

CDR3 amino acids: CASSLGSIGNGYTF. CDR3 bases: TGTGCCAGCAGCTTGGGCTCAATCGGGAATGGCTACACCTTC. The chain has TRBV5-6 and TRBJ1-2, with D uncertain. The V gene lost 0 bases and the J gene lost 6 bases, with 12 bases spanning the gap. The CDR3 length is 14 residues. From germline, CDR1 is SGHDT and CDR2 YYEEEE.

V usage is TRBV10-3 and J usage is TRBJ1-3, with 7 bases identical to TRBD1. Trimming cost V 2 bases and J 0 bases; bases outside gene matches: 7. Germline V CDR1 and CDR2: ENHRY, SYGVKD. The CDR3 runs 17 residues. This CDR3 is CAISEAGQLYSGNTIYF. CDR3 DNA: TGTGCCATCAGTGAGGCGGGACAGCTTTACTCTGGAAACACCATATATTTT.

The table lists this clone with a few counts. The chain combines TRBV27 with TRBJ2-7; a possible D gene is TRBD2 (5 bases). Trimming took 5 bases from V and 9 from J, leaving 26 bases between them. Germline loops: CDR1 MNHEY, CDR2 SMNVEV (reference sequence). The CDR3 runs 16 residues. CDR3 in DNA: TGTGCCAGCAGTCCTCAGTTGGCGGGCCCGGTCTTAGGGCAGTACTTC. Translated: CASSPQLAGPVLGQYF.

This sequence joins TRBV5-4 and TRBJ2-7, with TRBD2 matching over 9 bases. CDR1 SGHNT and CDR2 YYREEE come from the germline V gene (reference sequence). V lost 1 base to trimming and J lost 2 bases; unmatched junction nucleotides: 1. This CDR3 is built from 14 residues. Here the CDR3 reads CASSLQRGAYEQYF. CDR3 nucleotide sequence: TGTGCCAGCAGCTTGCAGCGGGGGGCCTACGAGCAGTACTTC.

This chain uses TRBV5-6 with TRBJ2-2, with 7 bases fitting TRBD2. CDR1 is SGHDT, CDR2 YYEEEE, per germline. The CDR3 spans 16 residues. J was trimmed by 7 bases and V by 1 base; bases with no gene match: 10. Here the CDR3 reads CASSLQGAGLVGELFF. CDR3 nucleotide sequence: TGTGCCAGCAGCTTGCAAGGAGCGGGGTTGGTCGGGGAGCTGTTTTTT. Combining the CDR3 with reference TRBV5-6 and TRBJ2-2 gives the whole variable domain DAGVTQSPTHLIKTRGQQVTLRCSPKSGHDTVSWYQQALGQGPQFIFQYYEEEERQRGNFPDRFSGHQFPNYSSELNVNALLLGDSALYLCASSLQGAGLVGELFFGEGSRLTVL.

This clone is a singleton in its sample. V gene TRBV9 combines with J gene TRBJ1-3, with a possible D match to TRBD1 (5 bases). The CDR3 has 18 amino acids. V shed 0 bases and J shed 0 bases, with 16 bases lying between them. CDR1 SGDLS and CDR2 YYNGEE come from the germline V gene. The CDR3 sequence: CASSVATGGISSGNTIYF. The CDR3 nucleotides are TGTGCCAGCAGCGTAGCTACAGGTGGCATTAGCTCTGGAAACACCATATATTTT.

The V call is TRBV7-9, the J call TRBJ1-5; D may be TRBD1 (6 bases). The CDR3 is 15 amino acids. Trimming shortened V by 1 base and J by 4 bases, and 11 bases separated the two germline ends. Per the germline V gene, CDR1 is SEHNR and CDR2 is FQNEAQ (reference sequence). CDR3 nucleotide sequence: TGTGCCAGCAGCTTAGATGGGACACCTAATCAGCCCCAGCATTTT. Its protein product is CASSLDGTPNQPQHF.

V and J are TRBV6-1 and TRBJ1-1; unclear D gene. The CDR3 sequence is 15 residues long. V lost 2 bases to trimming and J lost 5 bases, with 15 bases between them. The germline CDR1 and CDR2 sequences are MNHNS and SASEGT. CDR3 in DNA: TGTGCCAGCAGTGAATCTAGAGGAGGGTTAACTGAAGCTTTCTTT. Residues: CASSESRGGLTEAFF.

The chain has TRBV24-1 and TRBJ2-5; 11 positions agree with TRBD2. The CDR3 has 14 residues. CDR1 and CDR2 (germline): KGHDR, SFDVKD. The V gene end was trimmed by 9 bases and the J gene end by 4 bases; junction bases not matched to a gene: 6. The CDR3 reads CATATSGDRETQYF. The DNA of the CDR3 is TGTGCCACCGCGACTAGCGGGGACCGAGAGACCCAGTACTTC.

This sequence joins TRBV6-2 or TRBV6-3 and TRBJ1-1, with no clear D. The CDR3 length is 16 residues. The germline V gene encodes CDR1 MNHEY and CDR2 SVGEGT. V lost 0 bases to trimming and J lost 1 base, with 12 bases between them. The CDR3 nucleotides read TGTGCCAGCAGTTACTCTTCTGTCGGGTGGAACACTGAAGCTTTCTTT. Residues: CASSYSSVGWNTEAFF.

The chain has TRBV7-6 and TRBJ2-1; a possible D gene is TRBD2 (5 bases). V lost 2 bases and J 12 bases, leaving 11 bases between the germline ends. The CDR3 consists of 12 residues. The germline V gene has CDR1 SGHVS and CDR2 FNYEAQ. In DNA, the CDR3 is TGTGCCAGCAGCTTAAAGGAACTAGGGCAGTTCTTC. Protein sequence: CASSLKELGQFF.

V is TRBV14 and J is TRBJ2-3, with D possibly being TRBD1 (5 bases). This CDR3 is 15 amino acids long. The V and J ends lost 0 bases and 3 bases respectively, with 10 bases between them. Germline V gene data show CDR1 as SGHDN and CDR2 as FVKESK. The CDR3 spells CASSQDPGWTDTQYF. CDR3 coding DNA: TGTGCCAGCAGCCAAGACCCAGGGTGGACAGATACGCAGTATTTT.

The chain couples TRBV10-3 to TRBJ2-4; 10 positions agree with TRBD2. V shed 0 bases and J 7 bases; nucleotides not matched to a gene: 18. CDR3 length equals 20 residues. CDR1 is ENHRY and CDR2 is SYGVKD in the germline V gene. CDR3 loop: CAISESGSGGAPLKMNIQYF. The DNA for the CDR3 is TGTGCCATCAGTGAGTCGGGCAGCGGGGGGGCCCCCTTGAAGATGAACATTCAGTACTTC.

The chain has TRBV4-2 and TRBJ2-7, with TRBD1 as a possible D gene (6 bases). CDR1 is LGHNA and CDR2 is YNFKEQ in the germline V gene. The CDR3 spans 13 residues. Deletions cut 0 bases from V and 3 bases from J, with 6 bases between. Here the CDR3 DNA reads TGTGCCAGCAGCCAAGACAGGGGCTACGAGCAGTACTTC. It translates to CASSQDRGYEQYF.

The CDR3 loop reads CASSELQGAGEQYF. The DNA of the CDR3 is TGTGCCAGCAGTGAGCTTCAGGGGGCGGGCGAGCAGTACTTC. The chain combines TRBV2 with TRBJ2-7, with 8 nucleotides matching TRBD1. The CDR3 is made up of 14 amino acids. CDR1 and CDR2 from the germline V gene are SNHLY and FYNNEI. J lost 6 bases, V lost 3 bases, and 7 bases had no gene match.

This chain uses TRBV6-5 with TRBJ1-5; the D is unclear. V lost 5 bases and J 3 bases, leaving 8 bases between the germline ends. CDR1 is MNHEY and CDR2 is SVGAGI in the germline V gene. This CDR3 comprises 13 residues. The CDR3 bases are TGTGCCAGCAGTACAGAAAACAATCAGCCCCAGCATTTT. Its protein is CASSTENNQPQHF.

This chain connects TRBV27 to TRBJ2-1; 7 bases line up with TRBD1. After removal of 6 bases from V and 8 bases from J, the junction contained 7 bases not matched to a gene. From germline, CDR1 is MNHEY and CDR2 SMNVEV (reference sequence). This CDR3 comprises 13 residues. The CDR3 region has the DNA TGTGCCAGCAGGATGACAGGGAACCATGAGCAGTTCTTC. This encodes CASRMTGNHEQFF.

About this clone itself: Given a much more abundant clone one base away, this may be a read error. The sample has other DNA sequences that encode this CDR3 too. This rearrangement joins TRBV20-1 to TRBJ1-6, with unresolved D. The CDR3 is made up of 13 amino acids. The germline gives CDR1 DFQATT, CDR2 SNEGSKA (reference sequence). The DNA for the CDR3 is TGCAGCGCTAGTACAGCCGCTAATTCACCCCTCCACTTT. This sequence encodes CSASTAANSPLHF.

The rearrangement uses TRBV7-3 and TRBJ2-1, with 10 bases aligning to TRBD2. The germline V gene has CDR1 SGHTA and CDR2 FQGTGA. This CDR3 has 20 residues. V was clipped by 6 bases and J by 0 bases; unmatched bases: 17. The CDR3 DNA reads TGTGCCAGCAGTCCCCGGGGAGCGGGGGGGCCGGGGAGCTCCTACAATGAGCAGTTCTTC. It translates to CASSPRGAGGPGSSYNEQFF.

V and J are TRBV28 and TRBJ2-1; maybe TRBD1 (6 bases). The CDR3 is 16 residues long. With 6 bases removed from V and 0 bases from J, the gap between germline ends came to 15 bases. Per germline, CDR1 MDHEN and CDR2 SYDVKM. CDR3 residues: CASSQTGAGSYNEQFF. The CDR3, as DNA: TGTGCCAGCAGCCAGACAGGCGCGGGCTCCTACAATGAGCAGTTCTTC.

This clone has more than one count but fewer than ten. The chain uses TRBV28 and TRBJ1-2; 7 nucleotides line up with TRBD1. Germline V gene lookup returns CDR1 MDHEN and CDR2 SYDVKM. There are 14 residues in the CDR3. The V gene end was trimmed by 6 bases and the J gene end by 8 bases; junction bases not matched to a gene: 12. CDR3: CASRTRTGPGGYTF. CDR3 coding DNA: TGTGCCAGCAGGACGCGGACAGGCCCGGGGGGCTACACCTTC.

This chain connects TRBV5-5 to TRBJ1-4; 8 nucleotides align to TRBD1. Germline loops: CDR1 SGHKS, CDR2 YYEKEE (reference sequence). The CDR3 is made up of 14 amino acids. Losses at the gene ends were 0 bases for V and 8 bases for J; bases not matched to a gene: 3. CDR3 coding DNA: TGTGCCAGCAGCTTGGGACAGGGGAGGGAAAAACTGTTTTTT. Protein product: CASSLGQGREKLFF.

The chain employs TRBV9 and TRBJ1-2, with D perhaps TRBD1 (6 bases). The CDR3 loop spans 17 amino acids. From germline, CDR1 is SGDLS and CDR2 YYNGEE. Trimming shortened V by 0 bases and J by 5 bases, and 20 bases separated the two germline ends. CDR3 protein: CASSVGEVRGRLYGYTF. In DNA form, the CDR3 reads TGTGCCAGCAGCGTAGGTGAGGTCAGGGGACGATTGTATGGCTACACCTTC.

The rearrangement uses TRBV6-2 or TRBV6-3 and TRBJ1-5, with 7 bases fitting TRBD1. The germline gives CDR1 MNHEY, CDR2 SVGEGT. The CDR3 has 16 amino acids. The ends lost 5 bases at V and 2 bases at J; junction bases unmatched: 9. As DNA, the CDR3 is TGTGCCAGCAGTAACCACGACAGGGTTGGCAATCAGCCCCAGCATTTT. Its translation is CASSNHDRVGNQPQHF.

The CDR3 sequence: CASSQLPATYGVNTEAFF. The CDR3 DNA is TGTGCCAGCAGCCAGTTGCCCGCGACTTACGGCGTGAACACTGAAGCTTTCTTT. The V gene is TRBV3-1 (or the pseudogene TRBV3-2), the J gene TRBJ1-1, with no clear D. Germline V gives CDR1 LGHDT, CDR2 YNNKEL (reference sequence). Deletions cut 3 bases from V and 0 bases from J, with 20 bases between. This CDR3 is built from 18 residues.